What follows is one T cell receptor (beta chain) and its context. Its antigen is currently not known. Base qualities are not provided; no much larger clone lies one nucleotide away. TCRbeta CDR3 regions were amplified from genomic DNA using the immunoSEQ Assay, a bias-controlled multiplex PCR. On the study's bioinformatics: Nucleated cell counts per sample were estimated from amplification of reference gene primers within the assay. Sequence reads were collapsed and filtered to measure the absolute abundance of every unique TCRbeta CDR3 rearrangement. For each sample, productive Simpson clonality was calculated by taking the square root of Simpson's diversity index across productive rearrangements. TCRdb carries this immuneACCESS record with in-frame sequences only. Its versions omit some clonotypes, under half of them owing to an unresolved V gene in the studies checked, with the rest unexplained. V, J and clone size were drawn from that table, and D and trimming were deduced from the DNA. This sample gives a few hundred thousand clones in total; 70% to 75% of them show up just once. The ten largest clonotypes hold 3% to 3.5% of the sample.

This record belongs to a study of blood T cell repertoires in COVID-19 (dated by TCRdb to the early 2020s). About the investigation overall: Collaborator samples came from the United States, Italy and Spain and covered acute and convalescent phases of COVID-19. The material from the prospective study consisted of cDNA or gDNA derived from T cells, B-cell-depleted T cells, or PBMCs. Deeply sampled blood TCRbeta repertoires from subjects exposed to, actively infected with, or recovered from COVID-19 were included in the dataset. The sample metadata nearly always contained a de-identified subject ID, COVID-19 status, age in years and sex. Where available, HLA class I and class II types were obtained from metadata supplied by the sample provider rather than from assay-based typing. Samples were obtained from the ongoing ImmuneRACE study (first 160 participants) and from 1,000 to 1,500 subjects provided by 6 global collaborators. The repertoires were released in a freely available public database meant as a resource for research on the immune response to SARS-CoV-2. What the research found in general, with its limitations: How much clinical and demographic metadata was included differed by source and by participant, and the metadata was provided uncurated.

Collaborating institutions collected whole blood in K2EDTA tubes following their own protocols. Collaborator samples were shipped for TCRbeta analysis as frozen whole blood, isolated PBMCs, or DNA extracted from either sample type. Counted from cysteine to phenylalanine, this CDR3 has 14 amino acids. Only CDR3 DNA remains: 42 bases, in frame from the first base. The trim is 0 bases for V and 3 bases for J, with a gap of 8 bases between the germline ends. Sequences SEHNR (CDR1) and FQNEAQ (CDR2) are obtained from the germline V gene (reference sequence). Input material: peripheral blood. This clonotype was sampled from a woman older than 75 with acute or convalescent COVID-19. The rearranged chain carries TRBV7-9 and TRBJ1-1; a weak D assignment points to TRBD1 (5 bases agree). The bases are TGTGCCAGCAGCTTAGCGGACAAAGACACTGAAGCTTTCTTT. This gives the protein CASSLADKDTEAFF.